This paragraph reports one T cell receptor (beta chain). The antigen remains undetermined. The data derive from a study of CD4+ T cells in melanoma. Findings and caveats of the study: Neoantigen-specific CD4+ T cells in melanoma reportedly had diverse differentiation states. CD8+ T cell, macrophage and B cell function reportedly correlated with neoantigen-specific CD4+ T cells.

Generated by immunoSEQ multiplex PCR, the TCRdb table keeps only in-frame clones and is missing some. The table lists around 130,000 clones, approximately 91% of them singletons. This clonotype was sampled from a human donor with melanoma.

The CDR3 here is CASRPGGSLTEAFF. The CDR3 DNA is TGCGCCAGTCGCCCTGGGGGGAGCCTCACTGAAGCTTTCTTT. The chain couples TRBV5-1 to TRBJ1-1, with TRBD1 as a possible D gene (5 bases). CDR3 size: 14 residues. Trimming left V 8 bases short and J 4 bases short, with 18 bases between. Germline-derived CDR1 and CDR2 are SGHRS and YFSETQ.